The T cell receptor (beta chain) described here comes from a study of cytomegalovirus exposure and HLA in healthy donors. Study background: Of all 360 or so donors who were genotyped, around 79% belonged to the Caucasian-associated ancestry cluster.

Study-level results: With later analysis, a missense DCLRE1C variant became linked to TCR beta V- and J-gene trimming. Rarity marked most TCR sequences, yet some public TCRs occurred in many donors. What a later analysis reportedly showed was that an Asian-associated ancestry cluster had fewer N-insertions than the approximately 670-donor mean.

Turning to this clone: Its matching antigen is unknown.

With 60 Vbeta and 13 Jbeta primers, the PCR was carried out. TCRdb's table, derived via immunoSEQ multiplex PCR, lists solely in-frame clones and lacks some. The sample includes some 130,000 clones, approximately 80% of them seen just once. There are 14 residues in the CDR3. V lost 3 bases, J lost 2 bases, and 11 bases lay in between. CDR1 MNHEY and CDR2 SMNVEV come from the germline V gene (reference sequence). The receptor was isolated from a man in his forties in good health and CMV-seronegative. Sequencing was carried out using PBMCs. The V call is TRBV27, the J call TRBJ2-7; no clear D. The CDR3 bases are TGTGCCAGCAGTTTCGGCAGGCCTCCCTACGAGCAGTACTTC. Amino acids: CASSFGRPPYEQYF.